Many counts were recorded for the clone carrying this T cell receptor beta chain. Time point meaning: before trial treatment. The data belong to a study of low-dose radiotherapy and immunotherapy resistance in tumors. CDR1 is PRHDT and CDR2 is FYEKMQ in the germline V gene (reference sequence). V lost 2 bases to trimming and J lost 0 bases, with 11 bases between them. This CDR3 spans 16 amino acids. Both TCRalpha and TCRbeta chains were reverse transcribed with V-gene-specific primers. TCRs were put through roughly 20 PCR cycles of amplification with Phusion. A constant-region primer and the V-primer adapter served as the primer pair. TCRdb redid the calling of the reads with MiXCR, one entry per CDR3 protein. The top ten hold roughly 6% of the sample, which has some 85,000 distinct CDR3 sequences, approximately 17% seen once.

Sequenced here: PBMCs, sampled before treatment. The receptor's source is a male donor with prostate cancer. The V gene is TRBV13, the J gene TRBJ2-1; possible D gene TRBD2, 5 bases. In DNA, the CDR3 is TGTGCCAGCAGCTTACGTAAGCGGAGCTCCTACAATGAGCAGTTCTTC. This codes for CASSLRKRSSYNEQFF.